This TCR beta chain was sequenced in a study of blood T cell repertoires in COVID-19. Overall study: Spain, Italy and the United States supplied samples that represented acute and convalescent COVID-19.

Here immunoSEQ multiplex PCR was the method, and the copy in TCRdb shows in-frame clones only, minus some. The sample includes fewer than 45,000 clones, approximately 80% of them seen just once. The trim removed 6 bases at V and 7 bases at J, leaving 5 bases unmatched. This CDR3 is built from 14 residues. Germline CDR1 and CDR2: LNHDA and SQIVND (reference sequence). The chain employs TRBV19 and TRBJ1-5; 11 nucleotides align to TRBD1. The receptor's source is a man in his 60s with COVID-19, enrolled during active disease. Material for sequencing was peripheral blood. CDR3: CASSMRTGGQPQHF. The CDR3 bases are TGTGCCAGTAGCATGAGGACAGGGGGCCAGCCCCAGCATTTT.